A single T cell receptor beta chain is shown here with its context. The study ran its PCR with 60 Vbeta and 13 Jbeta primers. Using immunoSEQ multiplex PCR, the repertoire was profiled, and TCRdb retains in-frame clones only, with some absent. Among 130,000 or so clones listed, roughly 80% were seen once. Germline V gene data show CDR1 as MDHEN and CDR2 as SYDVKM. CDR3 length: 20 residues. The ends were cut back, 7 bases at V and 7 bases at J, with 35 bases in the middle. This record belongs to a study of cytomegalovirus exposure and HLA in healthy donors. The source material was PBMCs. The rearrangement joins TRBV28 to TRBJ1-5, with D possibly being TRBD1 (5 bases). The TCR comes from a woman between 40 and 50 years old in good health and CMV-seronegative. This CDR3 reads CASTSRSLTRGGALGQPQHF. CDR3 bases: TGTGCCAGCACCTCCCGCTCTCTAACGCGCGGGGGTGCCCTGGGACAGCCCCAGCATTTT.